The T cell receptor beta chain under discussion was sequenced for a study of T cell responses to AZD1222 COVID-19 vaccine. The study's findings and limits: AZD1222 recipients seropositive at baseline numbered only 6 or 7. Once two AZD1222 doses were given, Spike-specific TCR breadth and depth went up. Unmutated variant regions are reportedly the target of nearly half of TCRs that are spike-specific.

A remark on this clone: Its antigen is currently unknown.

The protocol was immunoSEQ multiplex PCR, while the TCRdb copy is restricted to in-frame clones and leaves out a portion. The sample has some 110,000 clones; 89% are singletons. The CDR3 covers 15 residues. V lost 4 bases, J lost 6 bases, and 7 bases stayed unmatched. Germline loops: CDR1 ENHRY, CDR2 SYGVKD. Here the sequenced sample was peripheral blood, taken on day 0 of AZD1222 vaccination. The chain has TRBV10-3 and TRBJ2-2; 8 positions match TRBD1. This receptor was identified in an adult in good health. CDR3 in amino acids: CAISGARTGPGELFF. CDR3 nucleotides: TGTGCCATCAGTGGGGCTCGGACAGGGCCCGGGGAGCTGTTTTTT.